The 18 T cell receptor beta chains listed next were all sequenced from one sample in a study of shared T cell receptors in the human thymus (dated by TCRdb to the early 2020s). The library was made by the immunoSEQ multiplex PCR assay. Drawn from immuneACCESS, this table holds only the in-frame rearrangements with V and J called that TCRdb kept. Clones are partly lost; checked studies trace under half to an unresolved V gene and leave the rest unexplained. Across this sample there are more than 550,000 clones, with 80% to 90% seen only once. Of the sample, roughly 0.01% is held by the ten largest clones. This sample was shared with a second study, whose subject was human thymus T cells.

Sequencing input: thymocytes. The receptors derive from a girl less than two years old with a congenital heart defect. Donor details come from another sample of the same person, matched by shared clones.

This clone turned up a few times. V is TRBV5-1 and J is TRBJ2-1, with 11 bases that match TRBD2. The trim removed 0 bases at V and 8 bases at J, leaving 13 bases unmatched. Germline CDR1 and CDR2: SGHRS and YFSETQ. The CDR3 spans 18 residues. CDR3 bases: TGCGCCAGCAGCTTGGCTAGTTCCGTAGCGGGGGGGCACCATGAGCAGTTCTTC. Protein product: CASSLASSVAGGHHEQFF.

The J gene is TRBJ1-6, the V gene TRBV6-1, with a weak D call TRBD1 (6 bases). Germline V gives CDR1 MNHNS, CDR2 SASEGT. Deletions cut 8 bases from V and 10 bases from J, with 18 bases between. CDR3 length: 14 residues. The CDR3 reads CASEITGFVSPLHF. For the CDR3, the DNA is TGTGCCAGCGAGATAACAGGGTTTGTATCACCCCTCCACTTT.

A note on this clone: Germline and junction disagree at one end, which may indicate a read error. CDR3 amino acids: CASSEWQGAINSGYTF. The CDR3 DNA follows: TGTGCCAGCAGTGAATGGCAGGGGGCGATTAACTCTGGCTACACCTTC. This chain joins TRBV6-1 and TRBJ1-2, with TRBD1 identical over 8 bases. Germline CDR1 and CDR2: MNHNS and SASEGT. The length of the CDR3 is 16 residues.

This chain links TRBV5-4 with TRBJ1-2; TRBD1 might be the D (5 bases). V gave up 4 bases and J gave up 2 bases, with 15 bases separating them. CDR3 size: 15 residues. Germline values: CDR1 SGHNT, CDR2 YYREEE (reference sequence). This CDR3 is CASSPRGGENYGYTF. The CDR3 region has the DNA TGTGCCAGCAGCCCCCGGGGGGGGGAAAACTATGGCTACACCTTC.

This sequence joins TRBV15 and TRBJ2-3, with D possibly TRBD2 on 5 matching bases. The CDR3 totals 19 residues. V gave up 1 base and J gave up 2 bases, with 22 bases separating them. In germline, CDR1 is LNHNV, CDR2 YYDKDF (reference sequence). The CDR3 here is CATSRGTPRLAGDTDTQYF. The DNA for the CDR3 is TGTGCCACCAGCAGAGGTACCCCCCGGCTAGCTGGGGACACAGATACGCAGTATTTT.

The V gene is TRBV11-2, the J gene TRBJ1-1; D unclear. V was trimmed by 0 bases and J by 5 bases, leaving 7 bases between them. Germline values: CDR1 SGHAT, CDR2 FQNNGV. CDR3 length: 13 amino acids. CDR3 amino acids: CASSLDNGTEAFF. Here the CDR3 DNA reads TGTGCCAGCAGCTTAGATAACGGGACTGAAGCTTTCTTT.

The chain couples TRBV4-3 to TRBJ2-7; a weak D match, TRBD1 (6 bases). The V gene's germline CDR1 is LGHNA and CDR2 YSLEER. V lost 2 bases and J 2 bases, leaving 19 bases between the germline ends. This CDR3 contains 17 residues. CDR3 loop: CASSQIRDKIFPYEQYF. The CDR3 DNA follows: TGCGCCAGCAGCCAAATTCGGGACAAGATTTTCCCCTACGAGCAGTACTTC.

The CDR3 reads CASRVAGDTDTQYF. For the CDR3, the DNA is TGTGCCAGCAGGGTAGCGGGGGACACAGATACGCAGTATTTT. V gene TRBV28 combines with J gene TRBJ2-3, with 9 nucleotides matching TRBD2. Germline V gives CDR1 MDHEN, CDR2 SYDVKM. Unmatched junction bases numbered 3, after V lost 6 bases and J lost 2 bases. The CDR3 is made up of 14 amino acids.

V and J are TRBV7-9 and TRBJ1-1; TRBD1 agrees at 8 bases. Germline V gene lookup returns CDR1 SEHNR and CDR2 FQNEAQ (reference sequence). The trim removed 7 bases at V and 5 bases at J, leaving 18 bases unmatched. The CDR3 is 17 residues long. CDR3 region: CASTSDRVTKIGTEAFF. The CDR3 nucleotides are TGTGCCAGCACCTCGGACAGGGTCACGAAGATAGGGACTGAAGCTTTCTTT. Full variable domain (outside the CDR3, taken from reference TRBV7-9 and TRBJ1-1): DTGVSQNPRHKITKRGQNVTFRCDPISEHNRLYWYRQTLGQGPEFLTYFQNEAQLEKSRLLSDRFSAERPKGSFSTLEIQRTEQGDSAMYLCASTSDRVTKIGTEAFFGQGTRLTVV.

This rearrangement joins TRBV14 to TRBJ1-4, with D maybe TRBD1 (5 bases). The CDR3 has 20 residues. Germline V gives CDR1 SGHDN, CDR2 FVKESK. Trimming removed 3 bases from V and 0 bases from J, with 23 bases in between. CDR3 bases: TGTGCCAGCAGCCATCCTTCCCTTGACAGAACTTGGGCAACTAATGAAAAACTGTTTTTT. Translating it yields CASSHPSLDRTWATNEKLFF.

This clone was detected only a few times. The gene calls are TRBV5-4 and TRBJ1-3; D is perhaps TRBD1 (6 bases). The V and J ends lost 4 bases and 0 bases respectively, with 14 bases between them. CDR3 size: 16 residues. The germline gives CDR1 SGHNT, CDR2 YYREEE (reference sequence). CDR3 nucleotides: TGTGCCAGCAGCATCAACAGGGAAAGCTCTGGAAACACCATATATTTT. Translation: CASSINRESSGNTIYF.

The chain carries TRBV11-2 and TRBJ2-5, with 7 positions matching TRBD2. The length of the CDR3 is 13 residues. Germline CDR1 SGHAT, CDR2 FQNNGV. The V and J ends lost 2 bases and 4 bases, in that order; junction bases with no gene match: 1. This chain's CDR3 is CASSLTSVETQYF. CDR3 in DNA: TGTGCCAGCAGCTTAACTAGCGTAGAGACCCAGTACTTC.

This rearrangement joins TRBV23-1 to TRBJ2-6; D is ambiguous. TRBV23-1 is treated as an ORF (open reading frame) with a function not yet certain. The CDR3 is made up of 10 amino acids. V was pared by 6 bases and J by 11 bases, with 5 bases between. The CDR3 reads CASRSDVLTF. The CDR3 DNA is TGCGCCAGCAGATCGGACGTCCTGACTTTC.

V and J are TRBV28 and TRBJ1-2; TRBD1 is a possible D gene (5 bases). Trimming pared 3 bases from V and 8 bases from J, leaving 16 bases between. The CDR3 covers 14 residues. Germline V gene lookup returns CDR1 MDHEN and CDR2 SYDVKM. CDR3 region: CASSLRQDTRGYTF. The CDR3 coding sequence is TGTGCCAGCAGTTTGCGCCAGGACACGAGGGGCTACACCTTC.

This clone was counted only a few times. This rearrangement joins TRBV5-1 to TRBJ1-4; a weak D match, TRBD1 (5 bases). CDR1 and CDR2 (germline): SGHRS, YFSETQ. With 7 bases removed from V and 8 bases from J, the gap between germline ends came to 18 bases. The CDR3 sequence is 14 residues long. The CDR3 nucleotides are TGCGCCAGCGCACCCGGATTAAGGGGCGAAAAACTGTTTTTT. The encoded protein is CASAPGLRGEKLFF.

V usage is TRBV28 and J usage is TRBJ2-7; a possible D gene is TRBD1 (5 bases). The V end lost 6 bases, the J end lost 2 bases, and 23 bases lay between the germline ends. Germline CDR1 and CDR2: MDHEN and SYDVKM. The CDR3 spans 17 residues. The CDR3 here is CASRAPRTSQGAYEQYF. The CDR3 DNA sequence: TGTGCCAGCAGAGCCCCCCGGACATCCCAAGGGGCCTACGAGCAGTACTTC.

This clone was seen once. The J gene is TRBJ2-3, the V gene TRBV7-2, with D perhaps TRBD2 (7 bases). This CDR3 has 18 amino acids. Trimming stripped 5 bases from V and 2 bases from J, with 23 bases between. CDR1 and CDR2 (germline): SGHTA, FQGNSA. This CDR3 is CASSHGELGGAPTDTQYF. The CDR3 DNA is TGTGCCAGCAGCCACGGGGAATTAGGGGGGGCCCCCACAGATACGCAGTATTTT.

The chain combines TRBV30 with TRBJ2-7; perhaps TRBD2 as D (5 bases). The germline gives CDR1 GTSNPN, CDR2 SVGIG (reference sequence). This CDR3 is built from 20 residues. V lost 3 bases, J lost 0 bases, and 30 bases lay in between. CDR3 sequence (DNA): TGTGCCTGGAGCGAGGGTGACTTTGAGCCCCTCATCCCCTCCTCCTACGAGCAGTACTTC. Its translation: CAWSEGDFEPLIPSSYEQYF.